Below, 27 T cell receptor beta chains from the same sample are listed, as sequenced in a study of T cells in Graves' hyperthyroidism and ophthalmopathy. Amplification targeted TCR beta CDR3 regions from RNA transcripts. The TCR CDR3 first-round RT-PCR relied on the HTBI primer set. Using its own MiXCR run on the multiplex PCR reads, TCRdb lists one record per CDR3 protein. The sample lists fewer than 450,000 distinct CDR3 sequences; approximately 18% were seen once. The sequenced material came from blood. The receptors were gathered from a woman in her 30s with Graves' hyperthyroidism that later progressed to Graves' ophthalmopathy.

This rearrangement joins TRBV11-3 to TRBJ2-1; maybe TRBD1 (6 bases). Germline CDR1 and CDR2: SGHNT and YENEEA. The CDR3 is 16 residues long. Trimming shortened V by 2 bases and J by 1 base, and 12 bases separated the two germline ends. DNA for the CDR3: TGTGCCAGCAGCTTATACGTACAGGGTTCCTACAATGAGCAGTTCTTC. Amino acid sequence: CASSLYVQGSYNEQFF.

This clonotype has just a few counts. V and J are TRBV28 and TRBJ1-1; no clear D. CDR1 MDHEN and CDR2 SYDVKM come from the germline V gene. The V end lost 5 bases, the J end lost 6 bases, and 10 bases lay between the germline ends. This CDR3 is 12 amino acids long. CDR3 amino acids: CASSPQTAEAFF. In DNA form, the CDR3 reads TGTGCCAGCAGTCCCCAAACCGCTGAAGCTTTCTTT.

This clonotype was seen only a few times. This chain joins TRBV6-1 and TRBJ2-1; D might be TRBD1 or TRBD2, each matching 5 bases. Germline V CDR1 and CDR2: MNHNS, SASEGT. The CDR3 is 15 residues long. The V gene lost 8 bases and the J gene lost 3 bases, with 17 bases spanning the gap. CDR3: CASHRGYQDYNEQFF. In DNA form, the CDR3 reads TGTGCCAGCCATCGGGGCTACCAAGACTACAATGAGCAGTTCTTC.

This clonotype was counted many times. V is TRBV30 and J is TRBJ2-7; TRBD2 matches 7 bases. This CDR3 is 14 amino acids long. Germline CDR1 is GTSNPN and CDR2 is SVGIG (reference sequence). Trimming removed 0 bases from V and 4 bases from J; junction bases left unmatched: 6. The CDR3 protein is CAWSVAGSDYEQYF. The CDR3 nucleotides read TGTGCCTGGAGTGTAGCGGGATCAGATTACGAGCAGTACTTC.

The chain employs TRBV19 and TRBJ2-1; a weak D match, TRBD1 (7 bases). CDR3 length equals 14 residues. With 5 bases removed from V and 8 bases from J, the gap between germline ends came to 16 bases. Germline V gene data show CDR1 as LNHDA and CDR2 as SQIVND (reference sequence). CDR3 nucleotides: TGTGCCAGTAGTCAGCAGGGGGGTATAGATGAGCAGTTCTTC. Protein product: CASSQQGGIDEQFF.

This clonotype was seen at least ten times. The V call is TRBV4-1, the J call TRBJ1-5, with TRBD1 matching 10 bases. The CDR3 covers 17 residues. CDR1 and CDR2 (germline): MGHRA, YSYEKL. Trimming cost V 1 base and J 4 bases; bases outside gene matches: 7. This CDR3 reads CASSQANSGQGNQPQHF. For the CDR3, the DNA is TGCGCCAGCAGCCAAGCCAATTCGGGACAGGGGAATCAGCCCCAGCATTTT.

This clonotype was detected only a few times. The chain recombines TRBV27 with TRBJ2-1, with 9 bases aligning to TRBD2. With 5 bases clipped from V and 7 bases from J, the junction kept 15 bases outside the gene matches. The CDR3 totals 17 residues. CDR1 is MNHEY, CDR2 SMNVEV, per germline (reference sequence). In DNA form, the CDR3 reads TGTGCCAGCAGTGAAGCCGCGGGGATAGCGGGAGATAATGAGCAGTTCTTC. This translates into CASSEAAGIAGDNEQFF.

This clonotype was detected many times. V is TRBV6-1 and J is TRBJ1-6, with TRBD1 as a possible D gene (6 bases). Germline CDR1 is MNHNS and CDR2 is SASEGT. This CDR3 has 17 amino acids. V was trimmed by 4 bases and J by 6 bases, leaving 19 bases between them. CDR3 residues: CASSVRRTVAVNSPLHF. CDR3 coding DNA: TGTGCCAGCAGTGTCCGGAGGACAGTAGCAGTTAATTCACCCCTCCACTTT.

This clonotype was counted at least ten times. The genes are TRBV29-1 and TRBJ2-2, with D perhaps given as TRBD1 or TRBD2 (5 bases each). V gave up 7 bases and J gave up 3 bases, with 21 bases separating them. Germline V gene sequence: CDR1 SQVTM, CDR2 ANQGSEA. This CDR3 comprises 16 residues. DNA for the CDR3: TGCAGCGCCGTACTCTGGGACCGCGCTTACACCGGGGAGCTGTTTTTT. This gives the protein CSAVLWDRAYTGELFF.

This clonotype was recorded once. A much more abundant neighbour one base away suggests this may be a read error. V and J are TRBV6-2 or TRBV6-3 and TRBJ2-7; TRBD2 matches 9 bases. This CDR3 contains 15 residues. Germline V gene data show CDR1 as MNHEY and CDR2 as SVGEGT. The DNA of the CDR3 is TGTGCCGGCAGTTACTCGGAAGCTAGCGGGAACGAGCAGTACTTC. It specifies CAGSYSEASGNEQYF.

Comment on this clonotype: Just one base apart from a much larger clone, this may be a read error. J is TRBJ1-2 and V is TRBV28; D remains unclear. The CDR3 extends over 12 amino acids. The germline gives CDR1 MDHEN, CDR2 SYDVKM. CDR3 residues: CAGSGMNYGYTF. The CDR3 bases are TGTGCCGGCAGTGGTATGAACTATGGCTACACCTTC.

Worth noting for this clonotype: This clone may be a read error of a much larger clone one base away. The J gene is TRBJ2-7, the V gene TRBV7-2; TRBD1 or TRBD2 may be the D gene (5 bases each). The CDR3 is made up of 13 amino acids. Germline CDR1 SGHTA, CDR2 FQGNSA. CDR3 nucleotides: TGTGCCAGCAACGGACGGGACGCTTACGAGCGGTACTTC. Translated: CASNGRDAYERYF. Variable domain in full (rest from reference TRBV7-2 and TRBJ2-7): GAGVSQSPSNKVTEKGKDVELRCDPISGHTALYWYRQSLGQGLEFLIYFQGNSAPDKSGLPSDRFSAERTGGSVSTLTIQRTQQEDSAVYLCASNGRDAYERYFGPGTRLTVT.

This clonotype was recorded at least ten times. CDR3 nucleotide sequence: TGTGCCAGCATAGGCGGTCCGGGGGCCTACAATGAGCAGTTCTTC. Its translation: CASIGGPGAYNEQFF. This chain joins TRBV12-3 or TRBV12-4 and TRBJ2-1, with TRBD2 as a possible D gene (6 bases). Between the trimmed V and J ends, which lost 7 bases and 2 bases, there was a span of 15 bases. This CDR3 has 15 amino acids.

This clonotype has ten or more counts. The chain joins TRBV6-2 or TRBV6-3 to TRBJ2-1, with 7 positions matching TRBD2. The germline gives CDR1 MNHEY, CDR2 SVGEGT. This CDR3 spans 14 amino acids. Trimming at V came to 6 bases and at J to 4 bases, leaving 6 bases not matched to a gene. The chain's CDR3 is CASSPLALYNEQFF. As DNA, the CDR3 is TGTGCCAGCAGCCCACTAGCGTTGTACAATGAGCAGTTCTTC.

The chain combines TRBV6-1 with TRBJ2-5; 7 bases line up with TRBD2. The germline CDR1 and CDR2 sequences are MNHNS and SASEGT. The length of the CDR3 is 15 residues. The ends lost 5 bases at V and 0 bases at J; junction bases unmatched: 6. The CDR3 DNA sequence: TGTGCCAGCAGTTACGGGCGGGGGAACCAAGAGACCCAGTACTTC. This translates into CASSYGRGNQETQYF.

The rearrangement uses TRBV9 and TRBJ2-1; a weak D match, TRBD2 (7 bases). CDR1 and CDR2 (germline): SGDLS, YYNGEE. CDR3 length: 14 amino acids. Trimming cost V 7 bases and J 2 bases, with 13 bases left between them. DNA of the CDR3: TGTGCCAGCGGGGGGGGCCAGACCTACAATGAGCAGTTCTTC. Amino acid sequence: CASGGGQTYNEQFF.

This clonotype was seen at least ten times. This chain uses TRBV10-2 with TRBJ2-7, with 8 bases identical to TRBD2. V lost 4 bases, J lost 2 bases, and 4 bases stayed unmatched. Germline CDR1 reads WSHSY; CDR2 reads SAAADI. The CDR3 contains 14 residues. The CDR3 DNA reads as TGCGCCAGCAGTGGCGAGCGGGGGACCTACGAGCAGTACTTC. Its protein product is CASSGERGTYEQYF.

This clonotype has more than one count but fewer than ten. The CDR3 here is CASSERLAVNTGELFF. CDR3 bases: TGCGCCAGCAGCGAAAGACTAGCGGTGAACACCGGGGAGCTGTTTTTT. V and J are TRBV4-1 and TRBJ2-2, with TRBD2 matching 9 bases. The V gene end was trimmed by 5 bases and the J gene end by 1 base; junction bases not matched to a gene: 5. Germline CDR1 MGHRA, CDR2 YSYEKL. The CDR3 is made up of 16 amino acids.

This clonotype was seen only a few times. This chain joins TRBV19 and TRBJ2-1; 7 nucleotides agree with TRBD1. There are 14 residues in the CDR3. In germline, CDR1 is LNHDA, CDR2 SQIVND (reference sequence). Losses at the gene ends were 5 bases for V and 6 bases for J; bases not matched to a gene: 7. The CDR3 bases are TGTGCCAGTAGTGGGTCGGGACAGCTCAATGAGCAGTTCTTC. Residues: CASSGSGQLNEQFF. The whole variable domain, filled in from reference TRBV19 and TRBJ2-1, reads DGGITQSPKYLFRKEGQNVTLSCEQNLNHDAMYWYRQDPGQGLRLIYYSQIVNDFQKGDIAEGYSVSREKKESFPLTVTSAQKNPTAFYLCASSGSGQLNEQFFGPGTRLTVL.

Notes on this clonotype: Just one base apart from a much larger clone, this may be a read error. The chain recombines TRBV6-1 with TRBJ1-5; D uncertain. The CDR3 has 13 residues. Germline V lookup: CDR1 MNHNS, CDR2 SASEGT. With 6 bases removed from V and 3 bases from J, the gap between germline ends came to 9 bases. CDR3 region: CASRDGPNQPQHF. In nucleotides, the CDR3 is TGTGCCAGCAGAGACGGACCCAATCAGCCCCAGCATTTT.

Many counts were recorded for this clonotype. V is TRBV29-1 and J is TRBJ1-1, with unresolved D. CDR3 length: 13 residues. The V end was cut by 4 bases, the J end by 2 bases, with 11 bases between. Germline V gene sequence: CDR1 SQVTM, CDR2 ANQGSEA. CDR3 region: CSVVGLGNTEAFF. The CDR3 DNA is TGCAGCGTTGTAGGCTTGGGAAACACTGAAGCTTTCTTT.

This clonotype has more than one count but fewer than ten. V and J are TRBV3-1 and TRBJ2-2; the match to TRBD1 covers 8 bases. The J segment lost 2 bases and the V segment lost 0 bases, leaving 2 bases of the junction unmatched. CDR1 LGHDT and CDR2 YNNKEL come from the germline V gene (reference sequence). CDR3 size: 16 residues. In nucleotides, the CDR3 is TGTGCCAGCAGCCAAGACAGGGGGCATAACACCGGGGAGCTGTTTTTT. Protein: CASSQDRGHNTGELFF.

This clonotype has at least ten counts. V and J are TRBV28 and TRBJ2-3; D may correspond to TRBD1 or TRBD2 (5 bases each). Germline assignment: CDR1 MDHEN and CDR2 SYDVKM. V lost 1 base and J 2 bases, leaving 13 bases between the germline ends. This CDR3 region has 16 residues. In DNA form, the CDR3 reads TGTGCCAGCAGTTTATCGGCCGGGACGTCCACAGATACGCAGTATTTT. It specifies CASSLSAGTSTDTQYF.

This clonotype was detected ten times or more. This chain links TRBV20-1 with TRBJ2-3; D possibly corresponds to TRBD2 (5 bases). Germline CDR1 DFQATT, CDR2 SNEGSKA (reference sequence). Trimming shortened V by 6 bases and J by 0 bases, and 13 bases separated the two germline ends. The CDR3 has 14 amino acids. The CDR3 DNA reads TGCAGTGCGGACGGACTCCAAAGCACAGATACGCAGTATTTT. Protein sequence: CSADGLQSTDTQYF.

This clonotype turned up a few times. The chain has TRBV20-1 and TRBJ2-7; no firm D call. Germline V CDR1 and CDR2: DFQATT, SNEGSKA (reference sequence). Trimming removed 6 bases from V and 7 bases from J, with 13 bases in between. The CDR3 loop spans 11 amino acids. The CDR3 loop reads CSARQLGEQYF. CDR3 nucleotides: TGCAGTGCCCGGCAACTTGGGGAGCAGTACTTC.

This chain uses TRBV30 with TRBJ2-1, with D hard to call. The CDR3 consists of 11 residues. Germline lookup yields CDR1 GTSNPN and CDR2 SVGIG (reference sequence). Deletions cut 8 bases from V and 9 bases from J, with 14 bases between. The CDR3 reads CAGWAVAEQFF. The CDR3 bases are TGTGCCGGATGGGCAGTGGCTGAGCAGTTCTTC.

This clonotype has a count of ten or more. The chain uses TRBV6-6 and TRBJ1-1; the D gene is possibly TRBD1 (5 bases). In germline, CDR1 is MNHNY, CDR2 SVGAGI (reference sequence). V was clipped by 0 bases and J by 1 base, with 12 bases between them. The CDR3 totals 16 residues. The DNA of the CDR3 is TGTGCCAGCAGTTACTCCCCGGGGCGGGGGAACACTGAAGCTTTCTTT. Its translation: CASSYSPGRGNTEAFF.